The rows below give T cell receptor beta chains drawn from one sample of a study of cytomegalovirus exposure and HLA in healthy donors. Assay used: immunoSEQ multiplex PCR; TCRdb lists only in-frame clones, some missing. This sample has around 100,000 clones; approximately 79% occur once, and the top ten carry 4%. The specimen sequenced was PBMCs. Receptors originate from a man aged 45-65 years in good health and CMV-seropositive. The CDR3 runs from the conserved cysteine through the conserved F or W. D genes are given only for firm matches. Only part of the rows carry a size: once, few, many, or a class if the clone is expanded.

DNA	CDR3	size	V	J	D
TGCAGCGCGGAGGGACTAGCGGGGCACACAGATACGCAGTATTTT	CSAEGLAGHTDTQYF	NA	TRBV29-1	TRBJ2-3	TRBD2
TGTGCCAGCAGTGAAGGGAGTGAGGGCCATGAGCAGTTCTTC	CASSEGSEGHEQFF	NA	TRBV6-1	TRBJ2-1	NA
TGTGCCTGGAGTGGGGGAGGATACGAGCAGTACTTC	CAWSGGGYEQYF	few	TRBV30	TRBJ2-7	NA
TGTGCCAGTAGTCGGGACAGGGATCCTTTCGGGGAGCTGTTTTTT	CASSRDRDPFGELFF	NA	TRBV19	TRBJ2-2	TRBD1
TGTGCCAGCAGCCACGGGGGACAGGCCTTCTATGGCTACACCTTC	CASSHGGQAFYGYTF	NA	TRBV21-1	TRBJ1-2	NA
TGTGCCAGCAGACATAGGCCGGGACAGGGTCCCTACGAGCAGTACTTC	CASRHRPGQGPYEQYF	NA	TRBV7-8	TRBJ2-7	TRBD1
TGTGCCAGCAGCTTGGCCGGGGGACTAGCGGGAACAGATACGCAGTATTTT	CASSLAGGLAGTDTQYF	NA	TRBV5-4	TRBJ2-3	TRBD2
TGTGCCAGCTTCTCGGACAGGGTGTCTTCTGGCTACACCTTC	CASFSDRVSSGYTF	NA	TRBV28	TRBJ1-2	TRBD1
TGTGCCAGCAGCACCCCAAGGACAGGGTGTCCCTACGAGCAGTACTTC	CASSTPRTGCPYEQYF	NA	TRBV21-1	TRBJ2-7	NA
TGTGCCAGCAGGACAGGGGGTAGCAATCAGCCCCAGCATTTT	CASRTGGSNQPQHF	NA	TRBV6-1	TRBJ1-5	TRBD1
TGCGCCAGCGCCGAGGGGGCAGGGCTCACAGATACGCAGTATTTT	CASAEGAGLTDTQYF	few	TRBV5-1	TRBJ2-3	TRBD1
TGTGCCAGCACTCGTGGGAGCTCCTACAATGAGCAGTTCTTC	CASTRGSSYNEQFF	once	TRBV2	TRBJ2-1	NA
TGTGCCAGCAGCTGGGGACTAGCGGGAGGTTGGAATGAGCAGTTCTTC	CASSWGLAGGWNEQFF	NA	TRBV11-3	TRBJ2-1	TRBD2
TGTGCCAGCAGCCGACCGACCCGAAGCGGGCGAGAGACCCAGTACTTC	CASSRPTRSGRETQYF	NA	TRBV14	TRBJ2-5	NA
TGCGCCAGCAGCCAAGGGGCCCAGGGTCGCCACGAGCAGTACTTC	CASSQGAQGRHEQYF	NA	TRBV4-1	TRBJ2-7	NA
TGTGCCAGCAGTCGGGACAGGCCTTCCTACGAGCAGTACTTC	CASSRDRPSYEQYF	NA	TRBV6-5	TRBJ2-7	TRBD1
TGTGCCAGTAGTCGGGAGGGATCCTACAATGAGCAGTTCTTC	CASSREGSYNEQFF	NA	TRBV19	TRBJ2-1	TRBD2
TGTGCCAGCAGCTTACCCCTACCGGGGGTAGAGACCCAGTACTTC	CASSLPLPGVETQYF	NA	TRBV11-2	TRBJ2-5	NA
TGCGCCAGCAGCCGAATCAGCGGCCGGGAGGACACCGGGGAGCTGTTTTTT	CASSRISGREDTGELFF	few	TRBV4-1	TRBJ2-2	TRBD2
TGTGCCAGCAGTGAAGACAGGGGCACTGAAGCTTTCTTT	CASSEDRGTEAFF	NA	TRBV2	TRBJ1-1	TRBD1
TGTGCCTGGAGGGACCCAGGGGGTCTGATGAACACTGAAGCTTTCTTT	CAWRDPGGLMNTEAFF	few	TRBV30	TRBJ1-1	TRBD1
TGTGCCAGCAGCTCCCCCAGCACCGGGGAGCTGTTTTTT	CASSSPSTGELFF	few	TRBV11-3	TRBJ2-2	NA
TGTTCCAGCAGCGCGAACACAGATACGCAGTATTTT	CSSSANTDTQYF	NA	TRBV7-9	TRBJ2-3	NA
TGTGCCAGCAGTTCACCTTCTAGCGGCATGACCTCCGAGCAGTACTTC	CASSSPSSGMTSEQYF	NA	TRBV28	TRBJ2-7	TRBD2
TGTGCCAGCAGTGCTCAGGGACAGGGGGCGGGATGGGAGCAGTTCTTC	CASSAQGQGAGWEQFF	NA	TRBV7-3	TRBJ2-1	TRBD1
TGTGCCAGCAGCTTAGAAACTAGTTACGAGCAGTACTTC	CASSLETSYEQYF	NA	TRBV7-8	TRBJ2-7	NA
TGTGCCAGCAGTTTTAGAGAAACTAACTATGGCTACACCTTC	CASSFRETNYGYTF	NA	TRBV6-5	TRBJ1-2	NA
TGTGCCAGCTCACCCTGGGACAGCGTTCCTGCAACTAATGAAAAACTGTTTTTT	CASSPWDSVPATNEKLFF	NA	TRBV18	TRBJ1-4	TRBD1
TGCGCCAGCAGCTTGGCCGGTCAGGGAGGGGAAAAACTGTTTTTT	CASSLAGQGGEKLFF	NA	TRBV5-1	TRBJ1-4	NA
TGTGCCAGCAGCCAAGATTACAGCTATGGCTACACCTTC	CASSQDYSYGYTF	NA	TRBV14	TRBJ1-2	NA
TGCAGCGTTACAGGGGGCGGAGAGACCCAGTACTTC	CSVTGGGETQYF	NA	TRBV29-1	TRBJ2-5	TRBD1
TGTGCCAGCAGTCACCGGTGGGGGGACACCGGGGAGCTGTTTTTT	CASSHRWGDTGELFF	NA	TRBV9	TRBJ2-2	NA
TGTGCCAGCACGGACAGGGAAGGCGATCAGCCCCAGCATTTT	CASTDREGDQPQHF	NA	TRBV6-1	TRBJ1-5	TRBD1
TGTGCCATCAGTGAGTCGACAGGGGCCAGGGGTTATAGTGAGACCCAGTACTTC	CAISESTGARGYSETQYF	NA	TRBV10-3	TRBJ2-5	TRBD1
TGTTCCAGCGGGAGGATGGCCTACGAGCAGTACTTC	CSSGRMAYEQYF	NA	TRBV7-9	TRBJ2-7	TRBD2
TGTGCCAGTAGCTCCGGAACTAGCGGGAGCGATGAGCAGTTCTTC	CASSSGTSGSDEQFF	NA	TRBV19	TRBJ2-1	TRBD2
TGTGCCAGCAGTCCATACACCGGGGAGCTGTTTTTT	CASSPYTGELFF	once	TRBV27	TRBJ2-2	NA
TGTGCCAGCTCACTAACGGCAGGGGGTTCAGGGGCCAACGTCCTGACTTTC	CASSLTAGGSGANVLTF	NA	TRBV18	TRBJ2-6	TRBD1
TGTGCCAGCAGTTTATCAGGGACAGCAAAGACCCAGTACTTC	CASSLSGTAKTQYF	once	TRBV27	TRBJ2-5	TRBD1
TGCGCCAGCAGCGTGGGACAGAGCACAGATACGCAGTATTTT	CASSVGQSTDTQYF	NA	TRBV5-1	TRBJ2-3	TRBD1
TGTGCCAGCAGCGTAGAGGCGGGAGCGTCCGAGCAGTACTTC	CASSVEAGASEQYF	NA	TRBV9	TRBJ2-7	TRBD2
TGTGCCAGCAGTTTTTATGGGGGCGCAAACACGGCTTTCTTT	CASSFYGGANTAFF	NA	TRBV28	TRBJ1-1	NA
TGTGCCAGTACCGCCTCGGGCCAGGGGAACACTGAAGCTTTCTTT	CASTASGQGNTEAFF	once	TRBV19	TRBJ1-1	NA
TGTGCCTGGAAACCCCAGGGCGTCTATGGCTACACCTTC	CAWKPQGVYGYTF	NA	TRBV30	TRBJ1-2	NA
TGTGCCAGCAAAGGGGGAGTAGGAGAGACCCAGTACTTC	CASKGGVGETQYF	few	TRBV2	TRBJ2-5	NA
TGTGCCAGCAGCTTGGGCTTCCCACAGAATTCCTACGAGCAGTACTTC	CASSLGFPQNSYEQYF	once	TRBV5-4	TRBJ2-7	NA
TGTGCCAGTACCCCACGCGGAGGAAGAGGGGAAGCTTTCTTT	CASTPRGGRGEAFF	NA	TRBV19	TRBJ1-1	NA
TGTGCCAGCAGTTTAGGGGGGGCGGCAGGGAGGACTGAAGCTTTCTTT	CASSLGGAAGRTEAFF	NA	TRBV28	TRBJ1-1	NA
TGTGCCAGCAGTTCCGGACAGGGGGTAGCAACTGAAGCTTTCTTT	CASSSGQGVATEAFF	NA	TRBV28	TRBJ1-1	TRBD1
TGTGCCAGTAGTTGGGGGGGGCGGACAGATACGCAGTATTTT	CASSWGGRTDTQYF	few	TRBV19	TRBJ2-3	NA
TGTGCCAGCAGCTTAGCAGAGTACCAAGAGACCCAGTACTTC	CASSLAEYQETQYF	few	TRBV7-9	TRBJ2-5	NA